A single T cell receptor beta chain is shown here with its context. Its antigen remains unidentified. Germline assignment: CDR1 SGHVS and CDR2 FQNEAQ. The V gene end was trimmed by 5 bases and the J gene end by 0 bases; junction bases not matched to a gene: 10. CDR3 size: 16 residues. TCRdb redid the calling of the RT-PCR reads with MiXCR, one entry per CDR3 protein. The sample has 650,000 to 800,000 distinct CDR3 sequences, around 13% seen once; the top ten hold approximately 6.5%. The sample belongs to a study of response to subunit inactivated influenza vaccine. Study-level results: With each seasonal influenza vaccination, the authors suggested, few new T cells are recruited.

Source: PBMCs from blood, taken about 14 days before vaccination. The receptor's source is a man over 45 who received an inactivated influenza vaccine. The chain uses TRBV7-8 and TRBJ2-7, with 7 bases identical to TRBD1. The CDR3 nucleotides read TGTGCCAGCAGCCTCCCCAGGGGGAGCCCCTCCTACGAGCAGTACTTC. Translating it yields CASSLPRGSPSYEQYF.